The rows below give T cell receptor beta chains drawn from one sample of a study of pediatric ulcerative colitis. The repertoire was sequenced with immunoSEQ multiplex PCR; TCRdb's copy has only in-frame clones and lacks some. The table shows fewer than 45,000 clones, with over 80% occurring only once. Sequencing used blood. The receptor source for this set is a girl aged 10-17 years with moderate ulcerative colitis. Both conserved end residues are part of each CDR3. The order of the fields is CDR3 protein, J gene, V gene.

CDR3aa: CASTPQGGENTEAFF
j_gene: TRBJ1-1
v_gene: TRBV7-8

CDR3aa: CASKGTSVNEQFF
j_gene: TRBJ2-1
v_gene: TRBV27

CDR3aa: CASSELASTDTQYF
j_gene: TRBJ2-3
v_gene: TRBV6-4

CDR3aa: CSVESGANVLTF
j_gene: TRBJ2-6
v_gene: TRBV29-1

CDR3aa: CASTHRGQSSYEQYF
j_gene: TRBJ2-7
v_gene: TRBV6-6

CDR3aa: CASSFRSREWNEQFF
j_gene: TRBJ2-1
v_gene: TRBV5-8

CDR3aa: CASSLTGAGNTIYF
j_gene: TRBJ1-3
v_gene: TRBV5-1

CDR3aa: CASRSPGVDTEAFF
j_gene: TRBJ1-1
v_gene: TRBV2

CDR3aa: CAWNQGATGNTIYF
j_gene: TRBJ1-3
v_gene: TRBV30

CDR3aa: CASSIGNRGNTEAFF
j_gene: TRBJ1-1
v_gene: TRBV19

CDR3aa: CASSYGVSTDTQYF
j_gene: TRBJ2-3
v_gene: TRBV6-5